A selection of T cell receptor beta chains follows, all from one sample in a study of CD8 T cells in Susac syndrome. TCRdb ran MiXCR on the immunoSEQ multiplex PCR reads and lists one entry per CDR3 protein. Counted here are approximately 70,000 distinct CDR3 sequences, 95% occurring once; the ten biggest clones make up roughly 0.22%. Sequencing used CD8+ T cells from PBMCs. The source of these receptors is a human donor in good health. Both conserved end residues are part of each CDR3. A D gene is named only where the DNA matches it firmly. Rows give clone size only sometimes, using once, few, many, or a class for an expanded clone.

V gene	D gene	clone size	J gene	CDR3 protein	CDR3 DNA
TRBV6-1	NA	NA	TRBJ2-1	CASSEWADNEQFF	TGTGCCAGCAGTGAATGGGCCGACAATGAGCAGTTCTTC
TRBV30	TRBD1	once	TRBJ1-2	CAWLQGPTAGYTF	TGTGCCTGGCTACAGGGGCCCACCGCTGGCTACACCTTC
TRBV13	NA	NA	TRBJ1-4	CASSIAEQGIREKLFF	TGTGCCAGCAGCATAGCTGAACAGGGCATACGGGAAAAACTGTTTTTT
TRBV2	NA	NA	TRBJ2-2	CASSMGANTGELFF	TGTGCCAGCAGCATGGGCGCGAACACCGGGGAGCTGTTTTTT
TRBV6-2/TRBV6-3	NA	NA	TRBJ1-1	CASFSYGGLNTEAFF	TGTGCCAGCTTCTCATATGGGGGGCTGAACACTGAAGCTTTCTTT
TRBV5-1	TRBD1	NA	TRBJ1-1	CASSPGDRQNTEAFF	TGCGCCAGCAGCCCCGGGGACAGACAGAACACTGAAGCTTTCTTT
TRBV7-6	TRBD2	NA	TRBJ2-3	CASSFLAGSTDTQYF	TGTGCCAGCAGCTTCCTAGCGGGGAGCACAGATACGCAGTATTTT
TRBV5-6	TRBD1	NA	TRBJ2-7	CASSPDRGWSYEQYF	TGTGCCAGCAGCCCGGACAGGGGATGGTCCTACGAGCAGTACTTC
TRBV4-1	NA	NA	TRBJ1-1	CASSQSGSTEAFF	TGCGCCAGCAGCCAATCGGGGAGCACTGAAGCTTTCTTT
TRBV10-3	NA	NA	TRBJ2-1	CAISADGAFYNEQFF	TGTGCCATCAGTGCCGACGGAGCCTTCTACAATGAGCAGTTCTTC
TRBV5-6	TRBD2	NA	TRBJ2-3	CASSGGLAGWGTQYF	TGTGCCAGCAGCGGCGGACTAGCGGGGTGGGGTACGCAGTATTTT
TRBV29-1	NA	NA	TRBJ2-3	CSVELASGSRTDTQYF	TGCAGCGTTGAGCTTGCCAGCGGGTCCCGCACAGATACGCAGTATTTT
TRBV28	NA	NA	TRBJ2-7	CASSHSAGLHEQYF	TGTGCCAGCAGTCACTCGGCAGGGTTGCACGAGCAGTACTTC
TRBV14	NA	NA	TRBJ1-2	CASSQDGNRILDGYTF	TGTGCCAGCAGCCAAGATGGGAACAGGATATTAGATGGCTACACCTTC
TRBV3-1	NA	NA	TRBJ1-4	CASSQYAAPYGPTNEKLFF	TGTGCCAGCAGCCAATACGCGGCCCCGTACGGCCCAACTAATGAAAAACTGTTTTTT
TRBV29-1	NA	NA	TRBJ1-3	CSVEELGNTIYF	TGCAGCGTTGAAGAGTTGGGGAACACCATATATTTT
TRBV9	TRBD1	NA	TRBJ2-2	CASSVGPSDRVDGELFF	TGTGCCAGCAGCGTAGGCCCCTCCGACAGGGTGGACGGGGAGCTGTTTTTT
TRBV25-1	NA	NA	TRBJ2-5	CASSELRLQETQYF	TGTGCCAGCAGTGAATTAAGACTCCAAGAGACCCAGTACTTC
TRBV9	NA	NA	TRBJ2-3	CASTGTADSSTDTQYF	TGTGCCAGCACCGGGACCGCCGATTCTAGCACAGATACGCAGTATTTT
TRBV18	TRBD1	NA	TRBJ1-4	CASSPGTGVNEKLFF	TGTGCCAGCTCACCCGGGACAGGGGTTAATGAAAAACTGTTTTTT
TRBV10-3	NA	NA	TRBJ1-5	CAISDIGGSNQPQHF	TGTGCCATCAGTGACATAGGCGGTAGCAATCAGCCCCAGCATTTT
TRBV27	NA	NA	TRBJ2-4	CASSLRGGLAKNIQYF	TGTGCCAGCAGTTTACGCGGCGGTCTAGCCAAAAACATTCAGTACTTC
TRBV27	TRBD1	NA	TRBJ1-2	CASSHPGQVPTF	TGTGCCAGCAGCCACCCGGGACAGGTCCCTACCTTC
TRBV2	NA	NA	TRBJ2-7	CASSERVHQIYEQYF	TGTGCCAGCAGTGAACGGGTCCACCAAATTTACGAGCAGTACTTC
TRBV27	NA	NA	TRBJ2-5	CASSLVFGETQYF	TGTGCCAGCAGTTTAGTTTTCGGGGAGACCCAGTACTTC
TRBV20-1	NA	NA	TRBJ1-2	CSARDQGPTNYGYTF	TGCAGTGCTAGAGATCAAGGGCCGACTAACTATGGCTACACCTTC
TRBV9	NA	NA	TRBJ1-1	CASSVEGRGTEAFF	TGTGCCAGCAGCGTTGAGGGGAGGGGCACTGAAGCTTTCTTT
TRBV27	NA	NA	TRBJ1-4	CASSLFSGSEKLFF	TGTGCCAGCAGTTTATTCAGTGGAAGTGAAAAACTGTTTTTT
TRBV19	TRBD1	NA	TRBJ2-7	CASGTASYEQYF	TGTGCCAGCGGGACAGCAAGCTACGAGCAGTACTTC
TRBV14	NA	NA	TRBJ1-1	CASSLHPGVEAFF	TGTGCCAGCAGCCTTCACCCGGGGGTCGAAGCTTTCTTT
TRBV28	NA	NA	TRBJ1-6	CASSLSSMYHNSPLHF	TGTGCCAGCAGCCTTTCTTCAATGTATCATAATTCACCCCTCCACTTT
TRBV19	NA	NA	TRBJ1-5	CASSYQGVNQPQHF	TGTGCCAGTAGTTACCAGGGAGTGAATCAGCCCCAGCATTTT
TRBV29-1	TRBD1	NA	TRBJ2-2	CSVEWTGTNTGELFF	TGCAGCGTTGAGTGGACAGGGACCAACACCGGGGAGCTGTTTTTT
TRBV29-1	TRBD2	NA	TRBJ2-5	CSVSGTSGEIQETQYF	TGCAGCGTGTCCGGGACTAGCGGGGAGATCCAAGAGACCCAGTACTTC
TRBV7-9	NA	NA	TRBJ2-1	CASSLSSYEQFF	TGTGCCAGCAGCTTAAGCAGCTATGAGCAGTTCTTC
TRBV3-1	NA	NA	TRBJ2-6	CASSQERASGANVLTF	TGTGCCAGCAGCCAAGAAAGGGCCTCTGGGGCCAACGTCCTGACTTTC
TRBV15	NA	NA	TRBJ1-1	CATSRAFDRSAEAFF	TGTGCCACCAGCAGAGCCTTTGACAGGAGCGCTGAAGCTTTCTTT
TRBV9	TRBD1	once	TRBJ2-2	CASSRDRGRELFF	TGTGCCAGCAGCCGGGACAGGGGGAGGGAGCTGTTTTTT
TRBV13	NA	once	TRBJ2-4	CASSFSQGPKNIQYF	TGTGCCAGCAGCTTCTCTCAGGGACCCAAAAACATTCAGTACTTC
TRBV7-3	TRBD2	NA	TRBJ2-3	CASSSSGLELSYF	TGTGCCAGCAGCTCCTCGGGACTAGAGTTGTCGTATTTT
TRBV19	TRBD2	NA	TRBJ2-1	CASSLASGSYEQFF	TGTGCCAGTAGTCTGGCTAGCGGGAGCTATGAGCAGTTCTTC
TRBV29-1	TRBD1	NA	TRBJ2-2	CSVESGQLNTGELFF	TGCAGCGTTGAGTCGGGACAGTTAAACACCGGGGAGCTGTTTTTT
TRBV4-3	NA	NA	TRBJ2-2	CASSQDSRSPGELFF	TGCGCCAGCAGCCAAGATAGCAGGAGTCCCGGGGAGCTTTTTTTT